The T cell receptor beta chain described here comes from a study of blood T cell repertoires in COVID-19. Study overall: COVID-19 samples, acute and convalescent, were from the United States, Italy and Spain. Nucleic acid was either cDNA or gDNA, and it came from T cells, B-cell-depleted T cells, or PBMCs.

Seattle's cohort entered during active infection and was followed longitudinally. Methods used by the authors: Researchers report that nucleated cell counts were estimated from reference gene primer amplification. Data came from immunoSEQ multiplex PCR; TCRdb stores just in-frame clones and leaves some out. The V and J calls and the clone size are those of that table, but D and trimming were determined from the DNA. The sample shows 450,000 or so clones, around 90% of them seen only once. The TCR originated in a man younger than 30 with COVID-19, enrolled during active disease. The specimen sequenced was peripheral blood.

The CDR3 coding sequence is TGTGCCAGCTCTCTTAGGGGCGAAGGTACCACGAGGCAGTACTTC. This codes for CASSLRGEGTTRQYF. The rearrangement joins TRBV19 to TRBJ2-7; TRBD1 is a possible D gene (5 bases). The ends were cut back, 9 bases at V and 9 bases at J, with 27 bases in the middle. Per germline, CDR1 LNHDA and CDR2 SQIVND (reference sequence). The CDR3 contains 15 residues.